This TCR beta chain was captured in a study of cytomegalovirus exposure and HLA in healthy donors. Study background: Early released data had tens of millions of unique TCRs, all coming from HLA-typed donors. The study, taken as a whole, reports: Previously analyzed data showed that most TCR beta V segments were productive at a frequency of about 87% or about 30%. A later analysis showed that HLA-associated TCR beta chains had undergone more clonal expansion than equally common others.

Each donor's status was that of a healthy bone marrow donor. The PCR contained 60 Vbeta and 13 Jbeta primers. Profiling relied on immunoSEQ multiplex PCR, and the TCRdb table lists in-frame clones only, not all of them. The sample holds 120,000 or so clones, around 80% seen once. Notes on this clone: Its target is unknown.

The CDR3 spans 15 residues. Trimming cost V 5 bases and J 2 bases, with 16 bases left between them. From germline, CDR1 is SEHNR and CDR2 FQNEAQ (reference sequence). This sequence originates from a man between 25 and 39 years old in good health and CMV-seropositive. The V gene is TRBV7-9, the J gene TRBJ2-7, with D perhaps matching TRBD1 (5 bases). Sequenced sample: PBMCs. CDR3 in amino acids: CASSPGSRATYEQYF. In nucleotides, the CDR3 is TGTGCCAGCAGCCCGGGTAGCAGGGCCACCTACGAGCAGTACTTC.